The source of this TCR beta chain is a study of shared T cell receptors in the human thymus. Profiling relied on immunoSEQ multiplex PCR, and the TCRdb table lists in-frame clones only, not all of them. In the table there are about 380,000 clones, about 95% of which are singletons. This clone was seen just once. This sequence originates from a human donor. The sequenced sample was thymocytes.

The CDR3 DNA reads TGCAGCGTAGCAGGGACGGAAGCTTTCTTT. Residues: CSVAGTEAFF. The chain has TRBV29-1 and TRBJ1-1; D perhaps matches TRBD1 (5 bases). From germline, CDR1 is SQVTM and CDR2 ANQGSEA. The CDR3 runs 10 residues. V was pared by 6 bases and J by 8 bases, with 10 bases between.